These T cell receptor beta chains were read from a single sample in a study of T-cell memory formation after mild COVID-19. TCRdb processed the 5' RACE reads anew with MiXCR; each CDR3 protein has one entry. This table has approximately 260,000 distinct CDR3 sequences, 16% appearing once. What was sequenced was PBMCs or a T cell subset sorted from them (not recorded which). These receptors were obtained from a man between 18 and 35 years old who had mild COVID-19 (a few samples of this study predate the infection). Cell type and time point are not known. The CDR3 runs from the conserved cysteine through the conserved F or W. The order of the fields is D gene, CDR3 length, J gene, V gene, clone size, CDR3 protein, CDR3 DNA. D genes are given only for firm matches. Not all rows give a size; the values are once, few, many and, for expanded clones, a class.

.,15,TRBJ1-2,TRBV7-2,.,CASSPQTGTPNGYTF,TGTGCCAGCAGCCCACAAACCGGGACACCAAATGGCTACACCTTC
.,14,TRBJ2-3,TRBV7-2,.,CASSLREPADTQYF,TGTGCCAGCAGCTTACGTGAGCCCGCAGATACGCAGTATTTT
TRBD1,14,TRBJ1-3,TRBV28,.,CASRDRVPGNTIYF,TGTGCCAGCAGGGACAGGGTGCCTGGAAACACCATATATTTT
.,16,TRBJ1-1,TRBV9,many,CASSVDAGGGSTEAFF,TGTGCCAGCAGCGTAGACGCAGGCGGGGGATCCACTGAAGCTTTCTTT
TRBD1,15,TRBJ1-4,TRBV5-6,.,CASSPGTGTDEKLFF,TGTGCCAGCAGCCCAGGGACAGGGACGGATGAAAAACTGTTTTTT
.,13,TRBJ1-6,TRBV2,.,CASRGEKGSPLHF,TGTGCCAGCAGGGGAGAGAAGGGGTCACCCCTCCACTTT
.,14,TRBJ2-7,TRBV12-3/TRBV12-4,many,CASSLAGAAGEQYF,TGTGCCAGCAGTTTAGCGGGAGCGGCGGGCGAGCAGTACTTC
.,12,TRBJ2-3,TRBV5-8,few,CASSLDANTQYF,TGTGCCAGCAGCTTGGATGCAAATACGCAGTATTTT
TRBD1,16,TRBJ1-2,TRBV14,few,CASSQDLGTGWNGYTF,TGTGCCAGCAGCCAAGATCTGGGGACAGGGTGGAATGGCTACACCTTC
.,13,TRBJ1-5,TRBV20-1,.,CSASQLSNQPQHF,TGCAGTGCTTCCCAGTTGAGCAATCAGCCCCAGCATTTT
.,13,TRBJ1-2,TRBV2,.,CASSVGVDYGYTF,TGTGCCAGCAGTGTAGGGGTTGACTATGGCTACACCTTC
.,13,TRBJ2-3,TRBV7-3,many,CASSFGGAGTQYF,TGTGCCAGCAGCTTTGGGGGGGCAGGAACGCAGTATTTT
TRBD2,16,TRBJ2-3,TRBV6-4,few,CASSDGLAGSVDTQYF,TGTGCCAGCAGTGACGGACTAGCGGGGTCCGTAGATACGCAGTATTTT
TRBD1,14,TRBJ1-2,TRBV12-3/TRBV12-4,few,CASSRDRGRGGYTF,TGTGCCAGCAGTCGGGACAGGGGGCGCGGTGGCTACACCTTC
.,15,TRBJ2-1,TRBV7-2,.,CASREGGSSYNEQFF,TGTGCCAGCAGGGAGGGGGGGAGCTCCTACAATGAGCAGTTCTTC
.,13,TRBJ1-5,TRBV7-9,.,CASSFQGHQPQHF,TGTGCCAGCAGCTTCCAGGGCCATCAGCCCCAGCATTTT
TRBD2,16,TRBJ2-1,TRBV11-2,.,CASSLDPSGGAIEQFF,TGTGCCAGCAGCTTAGATCCCAGCGGGGGGGCCATTGAGCAGTTCTTC
TRBD1,15,TRBJ1-1,TRBV27,.,CASSLSRDRNTEAFF,TGTGCCAGCAGTTTATCACGGGACAGGAACACTGAAGCTTTCTTT
.,13,TRBJ1-1,TRBV3-1,few,CASSPPTNTEAFF,TGTGCCAGCAGCCCACCTACGAACACTGAAGCTTTCTTT
TRBD1,15,TRBJ1-6,TRBV7-9,.,CASSLTGGANSPLHF,TGTGCCAGCAGCTTAACAGGGGGCGCCAATTCACCCCTCCACTTT
.,14,TRBJ2-7,TRBV9,.,CASSVDVGASEQYF,TGTGCCAGCAGCGTAGATGTTGGGGCCAGCGAGCAGTACTTC
TRBD1,14,TRBJ2-3,TRBV28,few,CASRRTGGSDTQYF,TGTGCCAGCAGGCGGACAGGGGGTTCAGATACGCAGTATTTT
TRBD1,15,TRBJ2-1,TRBV5-1,.,CASRLAGTGMNEQFF,TGCGCCAGCAGGCTTGCCGGGACAGGGATGAATGAGCAGTTCTTC
.,13,TRBJ2-1,TRBV7-3,.,CASSFAGADEQFF,TGTGCCAGCAGCTTTGCAGGGGCGGATGAGCAGTTCTTC